This T cell receptor beta chain was found in a study of T-cell reconstitution after alpha-beta-depleted transplantation in children. General study points: The study reportedly traced alpha-beta T cells about two months after transplant to several hundred expanded graft clones. A year had passed since transplant, and T-cell counts and diversity by then came mostly from newly produced T cells.

The CDR3 runs to 16 residues. Trimming cost V 4 bases and J 5 bases, with 21 bases left between them. Germline V gives CDR1 LNHDA, CDR2 SQIVND (reference sequence). TCRbeta library construction was performed incorporating unique molecular identifiers. Via MiXCR, TCRdb re-called the PCR reads, giving one row per CDR3 protein. The sample lists 450,000 to 600,000 distinct CDR3 sequences, about an eighth occurring once. Many counts were recorded for this clonotype. As yet, its antigen is unknown. This clonotype originated in a male patient between 10 and 17 years old who had a stem cell transplant for acute myeloid leukemia, so the T cells may come from the graft donor. The sample was PBMCs, mostly from graft donor cells, taken 360 days after TCRalphabeta/CD19-depleted stem cell transplant. The chain carries TRBV19 and TRBJ2-7, with D possibly TRBD2 on 6 matching bases. Here the CDR3 DNA reads TGTGCCAGTAGTACCGACCGGGACGGATGGAGGGACGAGCAGTACTTC. It translates to CASSTDRDGWRDEQYF.